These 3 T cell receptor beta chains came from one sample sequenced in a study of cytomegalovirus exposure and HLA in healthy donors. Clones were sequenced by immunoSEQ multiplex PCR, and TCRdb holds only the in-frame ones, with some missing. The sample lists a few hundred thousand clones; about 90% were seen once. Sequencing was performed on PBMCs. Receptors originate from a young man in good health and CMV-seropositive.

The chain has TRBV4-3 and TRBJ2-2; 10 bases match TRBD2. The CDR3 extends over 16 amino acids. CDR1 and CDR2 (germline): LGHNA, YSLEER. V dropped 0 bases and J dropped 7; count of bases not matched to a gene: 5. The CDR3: CASSQDLAGVGGELFF. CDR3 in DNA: TGCGCCAGCAGCCAAGACCTAGCGGGAGTGGGCGGGGAGCTGTTTTTT.

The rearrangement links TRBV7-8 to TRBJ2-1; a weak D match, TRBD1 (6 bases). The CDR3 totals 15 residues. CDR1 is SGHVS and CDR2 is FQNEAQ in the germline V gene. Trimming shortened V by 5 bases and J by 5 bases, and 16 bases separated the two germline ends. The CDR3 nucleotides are TGTGCCAGCAGCCCCCGGACAGACCTAAACAATGAGCAGTTCTTC. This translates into CASSPRTDLNNEQFF.

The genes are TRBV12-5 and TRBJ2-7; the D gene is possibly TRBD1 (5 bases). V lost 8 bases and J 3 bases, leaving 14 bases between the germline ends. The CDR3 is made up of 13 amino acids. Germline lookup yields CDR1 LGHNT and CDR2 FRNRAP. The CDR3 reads CASLRGPDYEQYF. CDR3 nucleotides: TGTGCTAGTCTTAGGGGTCCTGACTACGAGCAGTACTTC.